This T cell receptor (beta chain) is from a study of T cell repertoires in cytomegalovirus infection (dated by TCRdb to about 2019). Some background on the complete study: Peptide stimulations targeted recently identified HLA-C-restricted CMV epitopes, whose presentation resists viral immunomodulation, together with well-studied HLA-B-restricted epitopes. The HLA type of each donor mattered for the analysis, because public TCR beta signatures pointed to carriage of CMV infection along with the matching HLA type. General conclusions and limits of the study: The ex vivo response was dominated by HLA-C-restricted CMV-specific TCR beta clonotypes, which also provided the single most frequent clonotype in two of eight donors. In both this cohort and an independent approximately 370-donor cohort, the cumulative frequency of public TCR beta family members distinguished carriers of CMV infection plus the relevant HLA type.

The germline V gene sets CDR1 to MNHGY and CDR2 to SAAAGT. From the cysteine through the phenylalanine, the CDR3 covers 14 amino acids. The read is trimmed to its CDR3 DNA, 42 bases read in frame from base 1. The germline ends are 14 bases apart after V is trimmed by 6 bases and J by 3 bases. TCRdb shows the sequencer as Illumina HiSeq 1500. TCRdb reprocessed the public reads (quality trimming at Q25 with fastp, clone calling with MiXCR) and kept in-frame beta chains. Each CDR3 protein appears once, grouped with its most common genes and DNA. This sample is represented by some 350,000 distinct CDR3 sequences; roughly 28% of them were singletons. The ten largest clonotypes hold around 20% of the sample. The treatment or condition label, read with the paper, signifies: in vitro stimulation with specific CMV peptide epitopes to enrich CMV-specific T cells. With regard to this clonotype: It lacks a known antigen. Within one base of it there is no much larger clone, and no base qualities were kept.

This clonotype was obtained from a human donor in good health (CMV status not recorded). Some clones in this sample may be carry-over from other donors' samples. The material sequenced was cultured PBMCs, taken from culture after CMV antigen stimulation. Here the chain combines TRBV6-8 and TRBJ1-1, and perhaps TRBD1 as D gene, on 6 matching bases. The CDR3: CASRNGQRYTEAFF. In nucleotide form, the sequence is TGTGCCAGCAGGAACGGACAGAGGTACACTGAAGCTTTCTTT.